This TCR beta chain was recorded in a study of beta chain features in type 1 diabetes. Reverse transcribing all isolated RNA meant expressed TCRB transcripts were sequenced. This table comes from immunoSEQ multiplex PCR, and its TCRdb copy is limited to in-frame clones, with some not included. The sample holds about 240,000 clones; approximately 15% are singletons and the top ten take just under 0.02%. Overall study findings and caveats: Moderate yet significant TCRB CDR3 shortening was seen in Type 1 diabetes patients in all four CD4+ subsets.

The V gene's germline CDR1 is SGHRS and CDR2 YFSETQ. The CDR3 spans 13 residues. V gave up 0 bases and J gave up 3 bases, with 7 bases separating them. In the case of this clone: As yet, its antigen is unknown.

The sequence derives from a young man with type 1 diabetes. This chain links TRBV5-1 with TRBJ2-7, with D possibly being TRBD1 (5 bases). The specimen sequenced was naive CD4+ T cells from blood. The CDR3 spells CASSLGQFYEQYF. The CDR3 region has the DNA TGCGCCAGCAGCTTGGGACAGTTCTACGAGCAGTACTTC.